These 16 T cell receptor beta chains came from one sample sequenced in a study of T-cell reconstitution after alpha-beta-depleted transplantation in children. Researchers prepared the TCRbeta library using unique molecular identifiers, the study reports. TCRdb re-analysed the PCR reads in MiXCR, keeping a single row per CDR3 protein. The table includes approximately 400,000 distinct CDR3 sequences, about 11% detected once. The sequencing used PBMCs from the stem cell graft donor, collected from the stem cell graft. The receptors were sampled from a human donor who donated a stem cell graft to a child with acute myeloid leukemia.

The gene calls are TRBV12-3 or TRBV12-4 and TRBJ2-7; tentative D call: TRBD2 (5 bases). V lost 4 bases, J lost 5 bases, and 9 bases lay in between. The CDR3 runs to 12 residues. The CDR3 nucleotides read TGTGCCAGCAGTTGGGTGGGAGACGAGCAGTACTTC. Protein sequence: CASSWVGDEQYF.

Regarding this clonotype: At one boundary the junction diverges from the germline segment, which might be a read error. The rearrangement joins TRBV15 to TRBJ2-7; 7 bases map to TRBD1. The CDR3 is 13 residues long. Germline CDR1 LNHNV, CDR2 YYDKDF (reference sequence). CDR3 in DNA: TGTGTCACCAGCACAGGGGACTCCTACGAGCAGTACTTC. Amino acids: CVTSTGDSYEQYF.

This clonotype has more than one count but fewer than ten. V gene TRBV7-9 combines with J gene TRBJ2-1; maybe TRBD2 (5 bases). The CDR3 has 17 residues. Trimming stripped 1 base from V and 4 bases from J, with 17 bases between. Looked up from germline, CDR1 is SEHNR and CDR2 is FQNEAQ (reference sequence). The CDR3 nucleotides read TGTGCCAGCAGCTTAGGTTTTAAATTGGGAGTTTACAATGAGCAGTTCTTC. It specifies CASSLGFKLGVYNEQFF.

This clonotype has more than one count but fewer than ten. This chain connects TRBV5-6 to TRBJ2-1; D uncertain. CDR3 length: 14 residues. The germline V and J ends were trimmed by 5 bases and 9 bases, with 18 bases remaining between them. CDR1 SGHDT and CDR2 YYEEEE come from the germline V gene. The DNA for the CDR3 is TGTGCCAGCAGTTTTGTCGGATCCCGGTCTGAGCAGTTCTTC. The encoded protein is CASSFVGSRSEQFF. Combining the CDR3 with reference TRBV5-6 and TRBJ2-1 gives the whole variable domain DAGVTQSPTHLIKTRGQQVTLRCSPKSGHDTVSWYQQALGQGPQFIFQYYEEEERQRGNFPDRFSGHQFPNYSSELNVNALLLGDSALYLCASSFVGSRSEQFFGPGTRLTVL.

This clonotype was detected many times. The chain couples TRBV5-5 to TRBJ2-2; TRBD1 matches 11 bases. The CDR3 spans 17 residues. Trimming took 2 bases from V and 5 from J; bases not matched to a gene: 8. Per the germline V gene, CDR1 is SGHKS and CDR2 is YYEKEE (reference sequence). The CDR3 sequence is CASSLFPGQGGTGELFF. The CDR3 coding sequence is TGTGCCAGCAGCTTATTTCCGGGACAGGGGGGGACCGGGGAGCTGTTTTTT.

V usage is TRBV30 and J usage is TRBJ2-3; D possibly corresponds to TRBD2 (5 bases). The CDR3 length is 14 residues. CDR1 GTSNPN and CDR2 SVGIG come from the germline V gene (reference sequence). The V gene lost 4 bases and the J gene lost 1 base, with 12 bases spanning the gap. For the CDR3, the DNA is TGTGCCTGGATGGATCCCGGGGGCACAGATACGCAGTATTTT. Protein product: CAWMDPGGTDTQYF.

This clonotype has at least ten counts. V usage is TRBV7-9 and J usage is TRBJ1-1; 10 nucleotides agree with TRBD1. CDR1 is SEHNR, CDR2 FQNEAQ, per germline (reference sequence). J lost 4 bases, V lost 9 bases, and 5 bases had no gene match. The CDR3 loop spans 13 amino acids. The CDR3 sequence is CASKGQGSTEAFF. The CDR3 nucleotides are TGTGCCAGTAAGGGACAGGGGAGCACTGAAGCTTTCTTT.

This clonotype occurred a few times. The rearrangement uses TRBV5-1 and TRBJ2-5; 10 bases match TRBD1. Germline loops: CDR1 SGHRS, CDR2 YFSETQ. V was clipped by 4 bases and J by 1 base; unmatched bases: 4. This CDR3 is built from 15 residues. For the CDR3, the DNA is TGCGCCAGCAGCAAGGGACAGGGGACCCAAGAGACCCAGTACTTC. This sequence encodes CASSKGQGTQETQYF.

This clonotype was seen a few times. The chain is built from TRBV29-1 and TRBJ2-3; D might be TRBD2 (6 bases). Germline values: CDR1 SQVTM, CDR2 ANQGSEA. The V and J ends lost 7 bases and 10 bases respectively, with 15 bases between them. The CDR3 consists of 11 residues. The CDR3 is CSGRSREPQYF. The CDR3 nucleotides are TGCAGCGGACGAAGCCGGGAGCCGCAGTATTTT.

The V call is TRBV15, the J call TRBJ2-5; D is uncertain. The germline V and J ends were trimmed by 0 bases and 1 base, with 9 bases remaining between them. The CDR3 contains 15 residues. Germline CDR1 reads LNHNV; CDR2 reads YYDKDF (reference sequence). CDR3 nucleotide sequence: TGTGCCACCAGCAGAGATGGGCAGCCCCAAGAGACCCAGTACTTC. Translating it yields CATSRDGQPQETQYF.

In this sample, this clonotype turned up a few times. The chain links TRBV15 to TRBJ1-1; 8 bases are a match to TRBD1. CDR3 size: 15 residues. Losses at the gene ends were 6 bases for V and 1 base for J; bases not matched to a gene: 7. Germline assignment: CDR1 LNHNV and CDR2 YYDKDF (reference sequence). The CDR3 nucleotides are TGTGCCACCAGGCAGGGGGCTTTGGGGAACACTGAAGCTTTCTTT. It specifies CATRQGALGNTEAFF. Using reference TRBV15 and TRBJ1-1 for the parts outside the CDR3, the full variable domain is DAMVIQNPRYQVTQFGKPVTLSCSQTLNHNVMYWYQQKSSQAPKLLFHYYDKDFNNEADTPDNFQSRRPNTSFCFLDIRSPGLGDTAMYLCATRQGALGNTEAFFGQGTRLTVV.

In this sample, this clonotype turned up many times. V is TRBV3-1 and J is TRBJ2-3; possible D gene TRBD2, 6 bases. Germline CDR1 LGHDT, CDR2 YNNKEL (reference sequence). This CDR3 region has 16 residues. Trimming pared 4 bases from V and 2 bases from J, leaving 16 bases between. The CDR3 protein is CASSPRVAEITDTQYF. The DNA of the CDR3 is TGTGCCAGCAGCCCCCGGGTAGCGGAGATCACAGATACGCAGTATTTT.

The CDR3 region has the DNA TGTGCCAGTTCCCAGGGCCCCACTGAAGCTTTCTTT. This sequence encodes CASSQGPTEAFF. V gene TRBV19 combines with J gene TRBJ1-1; D perhaps matches TRBD1 (5 bases). The ends were cut back, 8 bases at V and 4 bases at J, with 11 bases in the middle. The CDR3 runs to 12 residues. Looked up from germline, CDR1 is LNHDA and CDR2 is SQIVND (reference sequence).

This clonotype was found a few times. The chain couples TRBV19 to TRBJ2-1, with D possibly being TRBD1 or TRBD2 (5 bases each). This CDR3 spans 17 amino acids. Between the trimmed V and J ends, which lost 10 bases and 5 bases, there was a span of 27 bases. Germline lookup yields CDR1 LNHDA and CDR2 SQIVND (reference sequence). Written as DNA, the CDR3 is TGTGCCACCCGACTAATACAGCGAGGGGCCGGAGACAATGAGCAGTTCTTC. It encodes CATRLIQRGAGDNEQFF.

This clonotype has just a few counts. The gene calls are TRBV12-3 or TRBV12-4 and TRBJ2-5, with a weak D call TRBD2 (5 bases). This CDR3 is 15 amino acids long. V was cut by 1 base and J by 1 base, with 10 bases left in between. The CDR3 reads CASSLGTSLQETQYF. The CDR3 bases are TGTGCCAGCAGTTTAGGGACTTCCCTCCAAGAGACCCAGTACTTC.

The rearrangement links TRBV7-9 to TRBJ2-6; possibly TRBD2 for D (5 bases). The CDR3 is made up of 16 amino acids. Germline V gene lookup returns CDR1 SEHNR and CDR2 FQNEAQ (reference sequence). The V end lost 1 base, the J end lost 4 bases, and 11 bases lay between the germline ends. The CDR3 DNA reads TGTGCCAGCAGCTTAGTCAGCCGCGGGGGGGCCAACGTCCTGACTTTC. It specifies CASSLVSRGGANVLTF.